This T cell receptor (beta chain) came from a study of regulatory T cells in long-lasting Graves disease. Trimming removed 4 bases from V and 0 bases from J, with 6 bases in between. The CDR3 runs to 13 residues. Ten or more counts support this clonotype. Relying on iRepertoire HTBI primers and Arm-PCR of CDR3 regions, the team built TCR beta libraries. TCRdb ran MiXCR on the multiplex PCR reads and lists one entry per CDR3 protein. The table includes 300,000 to 500,000 distinct CDR3 sequences, more than 20% detected once. Time point noted: persistent/refractory GD, antithyroid drugs over 5 years with positive TRAb. RNA extracted from PBMCs served as the sequencing template.

The specimen comprised peripheral blood mononuclear cells (PBMCs), sampled when the disease was refractory, from a patient treated with antithyroid drugs. The chain joins TRBV12-3 or TRBV12-4 to TRBJ1-1; D is undetermined. This TCR was recovered from a female donor with Graves disease. CDR3: CASSYRLNTEAFF. As DNA, the CDR3 is TGTGCCAGCAGTTACCGACTGAACACTGAAGCTTTCTTT.